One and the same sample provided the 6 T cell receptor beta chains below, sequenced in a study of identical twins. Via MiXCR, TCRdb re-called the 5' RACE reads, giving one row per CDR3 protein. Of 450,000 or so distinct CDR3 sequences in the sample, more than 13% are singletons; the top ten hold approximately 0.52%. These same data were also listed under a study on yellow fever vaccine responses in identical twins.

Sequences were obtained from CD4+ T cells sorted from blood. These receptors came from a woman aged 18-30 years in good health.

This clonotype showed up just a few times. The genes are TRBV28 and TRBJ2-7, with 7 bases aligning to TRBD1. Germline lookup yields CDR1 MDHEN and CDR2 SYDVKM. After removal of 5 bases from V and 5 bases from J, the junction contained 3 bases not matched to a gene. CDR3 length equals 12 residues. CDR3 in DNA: TGTGCCAGCAGTGTCCAGGGGGACGAGCAGTACTTC. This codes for CASSVQGDEQYF. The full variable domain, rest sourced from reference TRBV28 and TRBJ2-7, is DVKVTQSSRYLVKRTGEKVFLECVQDMDHENMFWYRQDPGLGLRLIYFSYDVKMKEKGDIPEGYSVSREKKERFSLILESASTNQTSMYLCASSVQGDEQYFGPGTRLTVT.

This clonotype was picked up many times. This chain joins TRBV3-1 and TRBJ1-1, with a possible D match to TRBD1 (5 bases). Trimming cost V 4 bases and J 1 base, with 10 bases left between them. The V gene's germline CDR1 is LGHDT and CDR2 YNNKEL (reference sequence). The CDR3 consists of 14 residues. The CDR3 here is CASSPWGENTEAFF. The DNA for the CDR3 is TGTGCCAGCAGCCCCTGGGGGGAGAACACTGAAGCTTTCTTT.

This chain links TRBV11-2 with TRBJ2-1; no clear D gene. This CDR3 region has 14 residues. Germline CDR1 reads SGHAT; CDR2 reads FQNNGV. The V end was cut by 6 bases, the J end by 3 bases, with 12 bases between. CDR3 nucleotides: TGTGCCAGCAGTGGTGGGGTTGTCTACAATGAGCAGTTCTTC. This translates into CASSGGVVYNEQFF.

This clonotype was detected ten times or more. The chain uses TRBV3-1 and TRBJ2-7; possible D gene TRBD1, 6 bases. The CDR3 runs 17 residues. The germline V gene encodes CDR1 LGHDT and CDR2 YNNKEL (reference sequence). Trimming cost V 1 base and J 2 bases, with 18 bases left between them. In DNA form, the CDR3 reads TGTGCCAGCAGCCAAGGGGGCTACAGGGTCCAAGCCTACGAGCAGTACTTC. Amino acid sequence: CASSQGGYRVQAYEQYF.

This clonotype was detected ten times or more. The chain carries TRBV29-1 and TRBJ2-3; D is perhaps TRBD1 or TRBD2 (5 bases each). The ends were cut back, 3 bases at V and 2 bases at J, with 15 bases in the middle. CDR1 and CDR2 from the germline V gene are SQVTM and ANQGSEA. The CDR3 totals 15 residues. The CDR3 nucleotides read TGCAGCGTTGAGCTCCGGGACCTAGACACAGATACGCAGTATTTT. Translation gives CSVELRDLDTDTQYF.

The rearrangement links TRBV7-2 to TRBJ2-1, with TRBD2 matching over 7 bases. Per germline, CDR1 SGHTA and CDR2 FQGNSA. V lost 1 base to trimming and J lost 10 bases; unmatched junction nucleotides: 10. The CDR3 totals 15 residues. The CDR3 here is CASSLGGLGGDEQFF. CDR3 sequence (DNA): TGTGCCAGCAGCTTAGGAGGACTAGGAGGGGACGAGCAGTTCTTC.